The T cell receptor (beta chain) under discussion was sequenced for a study of T cell responses to AZD1222 COVID-19 vaccine. Regarding the study as a whole: White British people made up most donors, females outnumbered males, and clonal diversity was possibly underestimated.

With regard to this clone: Its antigen is still unknown.

The germline V gene encodes CDR1 LNHDA and CDR2 SQIVND (reference sequence). This CDR3 is 16 amino acids long. V shed 3 bases and J shed 0 bases, with 12 bases lying between them. Assay: immunoSEQ multiplex PCR; the TCRdb copy retains only in-frame clones and omits some. The table has roughly 170,000 clones, 90% to 95% seen once; the top ten hold approximately 2%. This TCR was sampled from an adult in good health. The sample consisted of peripheral blood, taken on day 0 of AZD1222 vaccination. The V gene is TRBV19, the J gene TRBJ1-3, with a tentative D call TRBD1 (5 bases). The CDR3 reads CASSIGHSISGNTIYF. The CDR3 DNA is TGTGCCAGTAGTATCGGACATTCCATCTCTGGAAACACCATATATTTT.